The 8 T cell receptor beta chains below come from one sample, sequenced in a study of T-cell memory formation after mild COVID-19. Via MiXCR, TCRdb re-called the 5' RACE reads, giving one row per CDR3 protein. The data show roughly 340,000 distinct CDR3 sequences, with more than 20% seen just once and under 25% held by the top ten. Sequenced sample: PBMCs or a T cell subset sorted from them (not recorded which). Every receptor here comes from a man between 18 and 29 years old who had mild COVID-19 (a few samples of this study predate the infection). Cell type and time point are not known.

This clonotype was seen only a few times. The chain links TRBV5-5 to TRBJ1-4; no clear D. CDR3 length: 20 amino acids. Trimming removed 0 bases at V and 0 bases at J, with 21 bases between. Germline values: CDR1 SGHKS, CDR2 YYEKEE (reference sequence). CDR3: CASSLENRALRITTNEKLFF. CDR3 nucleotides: TGTGCCAGCAGCTTGGAAAATAGGGCGCTTAGAATTACAACTAATGAAAAACTGTTTTTT.

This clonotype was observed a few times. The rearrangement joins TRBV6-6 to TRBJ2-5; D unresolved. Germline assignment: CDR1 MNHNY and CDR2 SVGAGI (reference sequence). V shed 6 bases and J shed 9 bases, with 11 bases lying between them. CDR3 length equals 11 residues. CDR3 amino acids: CASSQFGPQYF. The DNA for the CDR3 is TGTGCCAGCAGCCAATTCGGGCCCCAGTACTTC.

The CDR3 protein is CASSHSNSPLHF. The CDR3 DNA reads as TGTGCCAGCAGCCACAGTAATTCACCCCTCCACTTT. V gene TRBV7-2 combines with J gene TRBJ1-6; D uncertain. Germline CDR1 SGHTA, CDR2 FQGNSA. The V gene lost 5 bases and the J gene lost 6 bases, with 5 bases spanning the gap. This CDR3 comprises 12 residues.

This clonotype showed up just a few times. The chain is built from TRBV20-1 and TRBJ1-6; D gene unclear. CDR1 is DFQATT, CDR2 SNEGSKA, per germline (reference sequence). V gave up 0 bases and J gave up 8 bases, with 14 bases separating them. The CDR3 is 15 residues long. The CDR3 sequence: CSARDRRHGDSPLHF. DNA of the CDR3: TGCAGTGCTAGAGATAGGAGACACGGTGATTCACCCCTCCACTTT.

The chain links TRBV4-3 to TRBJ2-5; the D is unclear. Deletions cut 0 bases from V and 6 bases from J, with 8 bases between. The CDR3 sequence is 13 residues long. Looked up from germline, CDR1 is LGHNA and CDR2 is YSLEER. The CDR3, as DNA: TGCGCCAGCAGCCAAGATCCTGGGAAGACCCAGTACTTC. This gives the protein CASSQDPGKTQYF.

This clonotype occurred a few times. The CDR3, as DNA: TGTGCCAGCAGTTGGCCGGGAGAGGGCACTGAAGCTTTCTTT. It translates to CASSWPGEGTEAFF. V usage is TRBV6-1 and J usage is TRBJ1-1; D gene unclear. The CDR3 spans 14 residues. Deletions cut 5 bases from V and 4 bases from J, with 14 bases between. Germline V gene sequence: CDR1 MNHNS, CDR2 SASEGT.

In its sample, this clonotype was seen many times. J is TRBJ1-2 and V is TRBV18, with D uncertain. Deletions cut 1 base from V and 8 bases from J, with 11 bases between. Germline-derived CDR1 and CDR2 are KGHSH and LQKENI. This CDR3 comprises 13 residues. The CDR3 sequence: CASSPRQAEGYTF. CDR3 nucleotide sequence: TGTGCCAGCTCACCACGGCAGGCGGAGGGCTACACCTTC.

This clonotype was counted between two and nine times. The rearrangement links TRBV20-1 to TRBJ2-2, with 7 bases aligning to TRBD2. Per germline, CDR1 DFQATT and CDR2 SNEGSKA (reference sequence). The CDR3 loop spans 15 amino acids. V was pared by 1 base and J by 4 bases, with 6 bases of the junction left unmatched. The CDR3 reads CSARGEGSITGELFF. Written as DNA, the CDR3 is TGCAGTGCTAGAGGGGAGGGTTCGATCACCGGGGAGCTGTTTTTT.